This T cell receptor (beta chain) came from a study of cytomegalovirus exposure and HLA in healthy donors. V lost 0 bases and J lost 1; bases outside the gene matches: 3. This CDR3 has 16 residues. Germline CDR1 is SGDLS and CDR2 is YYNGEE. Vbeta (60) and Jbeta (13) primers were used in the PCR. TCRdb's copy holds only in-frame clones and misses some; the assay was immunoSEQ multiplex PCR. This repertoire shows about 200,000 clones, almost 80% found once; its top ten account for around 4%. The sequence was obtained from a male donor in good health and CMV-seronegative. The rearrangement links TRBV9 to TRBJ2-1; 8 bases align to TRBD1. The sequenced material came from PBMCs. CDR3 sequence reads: CASSVEGTGSYNEQFF. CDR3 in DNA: TGTGCCAGCAGCGTAGAGGGGACAGGATCCTACAATGAGCAGTTCTTC.